Listed here are 4 T cell receptor beta chains from one sample, sequenced in a study of identical twins. Via MiXCR, TCRdb re-called the 5' RACE reads, giving one row per CDR3 protein. The sample holds 450,000 or so distinct CDR3 sequences, more than 20% seen once. These data were likewise used in another study, on T cells expressing NK-cell markers.

Sequencing used CD4+ T cells sorted from blood. The receptors originated from a woman aged 18-29 years in good health.

This clonotype has just a few counts. This chain links TRBV20-1 with TRBJ1-6; D unresolved. This CDR3 contains 14 residues. V lost 5 bases to trimming and J lost 5 bases, with 13 bases between them. Germline loops: CDR1 DFQATT, CDR2 SNEGSKA (reference sequence). The CDR3 sequence: CSAANRGNNSPLHF. The CDR3 nucleotides read TGCAGTGCTGCGAACAGAGGAAATAATTCACCCCTCCACTTT.

This chain uses TRBV29-1 with TRBJ2-3; 8 bases match TRBD1. Looked up from germline, CDR1 is SQVTM and CDR2 is ANQGSEA. V trimming: 4 bases; J trimming: 3 bases; junction bases outside the gene matches: 6. This CDR3 comprises 14 residues. The CDR3, as DNA: TGCAGCGTTGTGACAGGGGATGGTACAGATACGCAGTATTTT. Translation: CSVVTGDGTDTQYF.

The rearrangement joins TRBV7-9 to TRBJ1-2; D might be TRBD1 (5 bases). From germline, CDR1 is SEHNR and CDR2 FQNEAQ (reference sequence). The CDR3 sequence is 12 residues long. V was clipped by 1 base and J by 7 bases, with 7 bases between them. CDR3 coding DNA: TGTGCCAGCAGCTTAGGCAGGGCTGGCTACACCTTC. It translates to CASSLGRAGYTF.

The chain couples TRBV11-2 to TRBJ1-5; D gene uncertain. The germline V and J ends were trimmed by 2 bases and 3 bases, with 5 bases remaining between them. CDR3 length: 13 amino acids. The germline CDR1 and CDR2 sequences are SGHAT and FQNNGV. CDR3 in amino acids: CASSLMPNQPQHF. CDR3 coding DNA: TGTGCCAGCAGCTTAATGCCCAATCAGCCCCAGCATTTT.